This passage covers 2 T cell receptor beta chains from one sample sequenced in a study of OX40 agonist ivuxolimab in advanced cancers. TCRdb's copy holds only in-frame clones and misses some; the assay was immunoSEQ multiplex PCR. This sample has 95,000 to 100,000 clones, with just under 85% found just once. The sample in question was CD4+ or CD8+ T cells sorted from blood, obtained in a trial of the OX40 agonist ivuxolimab. Source of these receptors: an adult with an advanced solid tumor such as melanoma, head and neck, liver or kidney cancer.

The chain is built from TRBV19 and TRBJ1-5, with D perhaps matching TRBD1 (5 bases). Trimming left V 3 bases short and J 1 base short, with 13 bases between. Germline V lookup: CDR1 LNHDA, CDR2 SQIVND (reference sequence). The CDR3 is 16 amino acids. This chain's CDR3 is CASSIGGWGSNQPQHF. The CDR3 bases are TGTGCCAGTAGTATCGGGGGTTGGGGAAGCAATCAGCCCCAGCATTTT.

The chain is built from TRBV11-3 and TRBJ2-7; D is uncertain. There are 13 residues in the CDR3. CDR1 SGHNT and CDR2 YENEEA come from the germline V gene. V was pared by 5 bases and J by 6 bases, with 14 bases between. CDR3 region: CASSVTLTGEQYF. The CDR3 region has the DNA TGTGCCAGCAGCGTGACTCTGACTGGCGAGCAGTACTTC.